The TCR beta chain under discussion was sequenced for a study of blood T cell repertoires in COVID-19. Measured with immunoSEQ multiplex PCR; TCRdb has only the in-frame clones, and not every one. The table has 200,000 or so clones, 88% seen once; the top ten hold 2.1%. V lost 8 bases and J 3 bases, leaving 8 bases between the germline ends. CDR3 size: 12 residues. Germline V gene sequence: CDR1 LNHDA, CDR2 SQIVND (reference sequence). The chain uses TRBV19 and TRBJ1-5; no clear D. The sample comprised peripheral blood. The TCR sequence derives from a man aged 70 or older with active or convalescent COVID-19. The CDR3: CASRQLNQPQHF. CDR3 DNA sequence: TGTGCCAGTCGACAACTCAATCAGCCCCAGCATTTT.